These 6 T cell receptor beta chains share one sample of origin, sequenced in a study of T cells in tuberculosis listed by TCRdb under 2018. Library preparation was by the immunoSEQ multiplex PCR assay. Sourced from immuneACCESS, this table was stored by TCRdb with only in-frame sequences that have V and J called. A share of the clones is absent; for the studies checked, an unresolved V gene accounts for under half, and the remainder has no known explanation. The sample includes about 43,000 clones, with around 94% observed a single time. The ten biggest clones cover about 2% of the sample. Sequenced material: PBMCs. These receptors were obtained from a donor aged 10 to 29 with latent tuberculosis or without tuberculosis infection. Some clones in this sample may be carry-over from other donors' samples.

The gene calls are TRBV7-2 and TRBJ2-7; 7 positions agree with TRBD2. This CDR3 is built from 15 residues. J lost 4 bases, V lost 5 bases, and 11 bases had no gene match. Germline CDR1 is SGHTA and CDR2 is FQGNSA. CDR3 bases: TGTGCCAGCAGCCCCCGGGGCGGGAGATGGTACGAGCAGTACTTC. As protein: CASSPRGGRWYEQYF.

The genes are TRBV2 and TRBJ2-1, with D hard to call. Germline V gene lookup returns CDR1 SNHLY and CDR2 FYNNEI. Deletions cut 5 bases from V and 0 bases from J, with 14 bases between. There are 16 residues in the CDR3. CDR3 sequence reads: CASSHYKSSSYNEQFF. The CDR3 bases are TGTGCCAGCAGTCACTACAAATCGAGCTCCTACAATGAGCAGTTCTTC.

The chain joins TRBV5-4 to TRBJ2-1; 10 nucleotides match TRBD1. The CDR3 totals 15 residues. The germline V gene has CDR1 SGHNT and CDR2 YYREEE (reference sequence). The V segment lost 4 bases and the J segment 9 bases; nucleotides outside the gene matches: 10. In DNA, the CDR3 is TGTGCCAGCAGCCCTGGTGGACAGGGGGGGTTTGAGCAGTTCTTC. Translating gives CASSPGGQGGFEQFF.

This clone was detected only once. This chain joins TRBV27 and TRBJ2-7; a possible D gene is TRBD1 (6 bases). Germline CDR1 is MNHEY and CDR2 is SMNVEV (reference sequence). The V gene lost 6 bases and the J gene lost 3 bases, with 18 bases spanning the gap. This CDR3 comprises 15 residues. The CDR3 DNA reads as TGTGCCAGCAGCCAAAAGGGGGTGGGGTACTACGAGCAGTACTTC. This codes for CASSQKGVGYYEQYF.

The chain has TRBV9 and TRBJ2-1; 9 bases are a match to TRBD2. The CDR3 runs 19 residues. CDR1 and CDR2 (germline): SGDLS, YYNGEE. V dropped 0 bases and J dropped 4; count of bases not matched to a gene: 14. CDR3 region: CASSVGLLGAGGSYNEQFF. The CDR3 DNA reads TGTGCCAGCAGCGTAGGATTACTAGGAGCGGGAGGTTCTTACAATGAGCAGTTCTTC.

The V gene is TRBV7-8, the J gene TRBJ2-7; tentative D call: TRBD2 (5 bases). V lost 4 bases and J lost 2, with 18 bases in between. There are 16 residues in the CDR3. Germline CDR1 reads SGHVS; CDR2 reads FQNEAQ. DNA of the CDR3: TGTGCCAGCAGCTCATACAAAGAATCCGGGACCTACGAGCAGTACTTC. This gives the protein CASSSYKESGTYEQYF.